Shown below are 10 T cell receptor beta chains from a single sample sequenced in a study of cytomegalovirus exposure and HLA in healthy donors (dated by TCRdb to 2015 to 2018). To prepare the library, the immunoSEQ multiplex PCR assay was applied. For the multiplex PCR, a mixture combining 60 forward primers for TCR Vbeta segments and 13 reverse primers for TCR Jbeta segments was used. TCRdb took over this immuneACCESS table, retaining in-frame rearrangements with V and J assigned. Such tables are incomplete; in checked studies, under half of the missing clones stem from an unresolved V gene, and the remainder is unexplained. The sample includes about 150,000 clones, with 60% to 85% observed a single time. The ten largest clones represent roughly 1.3% of the sample. Sequenced material: PBMCs. The receptor source for this set is a woman aged 40 to 55 in good health and CMV-seronegative.

This clone was detected only a few times. The chain combines TRBV6-5 with TRBJ2-2, with D unresolved. V shed 2 bases and J shed 4 bases, with 14 bases lying between them. Per the germline V gene, CDR1 is MNHEY and CDR2 is SVGAGI. The CDR3 sequence is 16 residues long. CDR3 sequence (DNA): TGTGCCAGCAGTTACGCTATAGGAGCGAGCACCGGGGAGCTGTTTTTT. As protein: CASSYAIGASTGELFF.

This clone is a singleton in its sample. This chain joins TRBV27 and TRBJ2-1; TRBD2 might be the D (7 bases). V dropped 3 bases and J dropped 5 bases, with 14 bases sitting between them. This CDR3 has 15 amino acids. Germline lookup yields CDR1 MNHEY and CDR2 SMNVEV (reference sequence). CDR3 DNA: TGTGCCAGCAGTTTGGGGAGGGGGTCCGACAATGAGCAGTTCTTC. Residues: CASSLGRGSDNEQFF.

The CDR3: CASSYNWDRTYEQYF. The CDR3 bases are TGTGCCAGCAGTTACAATTGGGACAGAACTTACGAGCAGTACTTC. The rearrangement joins TRBV6-5 to TRBJ2-5; 7 bases are shared with TRBD1. The J call may be mistaken, given a closer DNA end match to TRBJ2-7. CDR3 size: 15 residues. CDR1 MNHEY and CDR2 SVGAGI come from the germline V gene.

The V call is TRBV7-7, the J call TRBJ2-1, with TRBD2 as a possible D gene (5 bases). The germline V and J ends were trimmed by 4 bases and 3 bases, with 7 bases remaining between them. The CDR3 runs 13 residues. Germline-derived CDR1 and CDR2 are SSHAT and FNYEAQ (reference sequence). The CDR3 sequence: CASSSLVYNEQFF. DNA for the CDR3: TGTGCCAGCAGCTCACTAGTCTACAATGAGCAGTTCTTC.

The chain is built from TRBV2 and TRBJ1-4; possible D gene TRBD1, 6 bases. The CDR3 length is 14 residues. Germline V lookup: CDR1 SNHLY, CDR2 FYNNEI. Deletions cut 10 bases from V and 0 bases from J, with 12 bases between. CDR3 sequence reads: CATIQGPTNEKLFF. The CDR3 DNA reads as TGTGCCACCATACAGGGCCCAACTAATGAAAAACTGTTTTTT. The full variable domain, completed using reference TRBV2 and TRBJ1-4, is EPEVTQTPSHQVTQMGQEVILRCVPISNHLYFYWYRQILGQKVEFLVSFYNNEISEKSEIFDDQFSVERPDGSNFTLKIRSTKLEDSAMYFCATIQGPTNEKLFFGSGTQLSVL.

The rearrangement joins TRBV7-6 to TRBJ2-7; D not certain. Trimming took 4 bases from V and 1 from J, leaving 8 bases between them. The germline V gene has CDR1 SGHVS and CDR2 FNYEAQ. This CDR3 has 13 residues. Here the CDR3 DNA reads TGTGCCAGCAGCTCAGAACAGTCCTACGAGCAGTACTTC. It yields the protein CASSSEQSYEQYF.

V is TRBV7-9 and J is TRBJ2-7; 8 positions agree with TRBD1. Per the germline V gene, CDR1 is SEHNR and CDR2 is FQNEAQ (reference sequence). V lost 4 bases, J lost 1 base, and 3 bases stayed unmatched. The CDR3 sequence is 14 residues long. The CDR3 protein is CASSWDRLSYEQYF. CDR3 sequence (DNA): TGTGCCAGCAGCTGGGACAGGCTTTCCTACGAGCAGTACTTC.

CDR3 amino acids: CASSQERLSYGYTF. DNA of the CDR3: TGCGCCAGCAGCCAAGAGAGGTTGAGCTATGGCTACACCTTC. V usage is TRBV4-3 and J usage is TRBJ1-2; D gene uncertain. The ends were cut back, 0 bases at V and 4 bases at J, with 9 bases in the middle. The CDR3 consists of 14 residues. CDR1 LGHNA and CDR2 YSLEER come from the germline V gene.

This clone was seen only once. The chain couples TRBV4-1 to TRBJ2-7; TRBD2 is a possible D gene (6 bases). The V end was cut by 0 bases, the J end by 5 bases, with 14 bases between. CDR1 and CDR2 (germline): MGHRA, YSYEKL. The CDR3 runs 15 residues. The CDR3 DNA reads as TGCGCCAGCAGCCAAGATCCCCCGGGGGTGGACGAGCAGTACTTC. Amino acids: CASSQDPPGVDEQYF.

This chain uses TRBV7-6 with TRBJ1-3; no clear D gene. In germline, CDR1 is SGHVS, CDR2 FNYEAQ. Trimming removed 1 base at V and 0 bases at J, with 16 bases between. The CDR3 runs 18 residues. The CDR3: CASSLEKSGGHSGNTIYF. CDR3 DNA sequence: TGTGCCAGCAGCTTAGAAAAGAGCGGCGGGCACTCTGGAAACACCATATATTTT.